The sequence of this T cell receptor (beta chain) was determined in a study of esophageal squamous cell carcinoma under preoperative chemotherapy. Study background: Both tumor-infiltrating lymphocytes and peripheral blood T cells had their TCR repertoires profiled. Study observations and caveats: After treatment, tumor-infiltrating lymphocytes seemed to come partly from incoming peripheral T cells, not only local changes.

As for time point: before preoperative PTX-NDP chemotherapy. Before surgery, patients were given preoperative paclitaxel-nedaplatin chemotherapy. From the PCR reads, TCRdb called clonotypes with MiXCR, one entry per CDR3 protein. This sample has 25,000 to 35,000 distinct CDR3 sequences, with under 60% found just once. Trimming took off 1 base at V and 7 bases at J, with 8 bases between the two ends. This CDR3 comprises 13 residues. CDR1 and CDR2 from the germline V gene are SGHTA and FQGNSA. The sample holds many counts of this clonotype. Its antigen is not known. This chain joins TRBV7-2 and TRBJ2-1; D is unclear. This receptor was identified in a human donor with esophageal squamous cell carcinoma. The donor label of this sample is uncertain. This sample was taken from a patient given preoperative chemotherapy. Here the CDR3 reads CASSLGSANEQFF. As DNA, the CDR3 is TGTGCCAGCAGCTTAGGATCAGCTAATGAGCAGTTCTTC.